The 29 T cell receptor beta chains presented below share a single source sample, sequenced in a study of T cell clonality in common variable immunodeficiency. The data were produced by immunoSEQ multiplex PCR, yet TCRdb's version contains in-frame clones alone and is incomplete. The repertoire consists of about 35,000 clones, none detected only once. The specimen was peripheral blood mononuclear cells. The receptors here all came from a person between 18 and 69 years old in good health.

This clone has ten or more counts. The CDR3 end lies 3 residues beyond the end of the read and is filled in from the germline J gene. V and J are TRBV5-4 and TRBJ2-3; the match to TRBD2 covers 8 bases. The CDR3 loop spans 15 amino acids. The germline V gene has CDR1 SGHNT and CDR2 YYREEE (reference sequence). CDR3 sequence reads: CASSLIESRGGTQYF. The sequenced part of the CDR3 DNA is TGTGCCAGCAGCTTAATTGAGTCCCGCGGGGGGACG.

This clone was seen repeatedly, ten times or more. The read halts 3 residues ahead of the CDR3 end, with the missing end drawn from the germline J gene. The rearrangement links TRBV10-3 to TRBJ2-4; 7 bases line up with TRBD1. CDR3 length equals 17 residues. CDR1 and CDR2 from the germline V gene are ENHRY and SYGVKD. V was clipped by 2 bases and J by 0 bases; unmatched bases: 7. Incomplete CDR3 DNA: TGTGCCATCAGTGAGGGTTGGACAGGACTAGCCAAAAACATT. Translated, it gives CAISEGWTGLAKNI. The whole CDR3 sequence is CAISEGWTGLAKNIQYF.

This clone was observed a few times. The CDR3 extends 3 residues past the end of the read, so its final part is completed from the germline J gene. This rearrangement joins TRBV19 to TRBJ1-2; TRBD1 matches at 7 bases. Germline assignment: CDR1 LNHDA and CDR2 SQIVND (reference sequence). The length of the CDR3 is 13 residues. CDR3 residues: CASRKDRMDDYTF. The sequenced part of the CDR3 DNA is TGTGCCAGTAGGAAGGACAGGATGGATGAC.

This clone came up many times. The DNA ends 3 residues before the CDR3 does, and the rest of the CDR3 is filled in from the germline J gene. V is TRBV7-3 and J is TRBJ2-1; 13 nucleotides line up with TRBD2. The CDR3 runs to 20 residues. Germline V gene data show CDR1 as SGHTA and CDR2 as FQGTGA. V gave up 0 bases and J gave up 4 bases; unmatched junction bases: 12. The CDR3 spells CASSLTGVGTSGTLYNEQFF. CDR3 DNA (partial): TGTGCCAGCAGCTTAACGGGCGTGGGGACTAGCGGGACCCTTTACAATGAG.

This clone has a count of ten or more. With the read ending 3 residues before the CDR3 end, the germline J gene is used to fill in that end. The chain employs TRBV5-8 and TRBJ2-5, with TRBD1 as a possible D gene (5 bases). Germline CDR1 SGHTS, CDR2 YDEGEE. The germline V and J ends were trimmed by 4 bases and 1 base, with 14 bases remaining between them. The CDR3 has 15 residues. CDR3: CASSPGLQVQETQYF. The CDR3 bases that were read are TGTGCCAGCAGCCCCGGGCTACAGGTCCAAGAGACC.

A remark on this clone: The sequence runs out 3 residues before the end of the CDR3; the remainder is reconstructed from the germline J gene. The chain uses TRBV7-9 and TRBJ2-3; 8 bases agree with TRBD2. Germline CDR1 is SEHNR and CDR2 is FQNEAQ (reference sequence). CDR3 length equals 13 residues. The V segment lost 6 bases and the J segment 3 bases; nucleotides outside the gene matches: 2. The sequenced CDR3 bases are TGTGCCAGCAGGGGCGGGAGGACAGATACG. Protein product: CASRGGRTDT. The whole CDR3 protein is CASRGGRTDTQYF.

This clone was seen many times. The CDR3 loop is CASTVGGGFQETQYF. The sequenced part of the CDR3 DNA is TGTGCCAGCACAGTAGGAGGGGGCTTCCAAGAGACG. The V call is TRBV2, the J call TRBJ2-3; D might be TRBD1 (7 bases). The CDR3 goes on 3 residues after the read ends, and that part is filled in from the germline J gene. Germline V lookup: CDR1 SNHLY, CDR2 FYNNEI. This CDR3 region has 15 residues.

This clone was recorded at least ten times. The sequence runs out 3 residues before the end of the CDR3; the remainder is reconstructed from the germline J gene. The rearrangement joins TRBV20-1 to TRBJ1-2, with TRBD1 as a possible D gene (6 bases). This CDR3 has 14 amino acids. CDR1 DFQATT and CDR2 SNEGSKA come from the germline V gene (reference sequence). The V and J ends lost 5 bases and 2 bases respectively, with 15 bases between them. Here the CDR3 reads CSAPRRGQNYGYTF. The part of the CDR3 DNA that was read is TGCAGTGCTCCCCGCAGGGGTCAAAACTATGGC.

The table lists this clone with many counts. The sequence runs out 3 residues before the end of the CDR3; the remainder is reconstructed from the germline J gene. This chain connects TRBV9 to TRBJ2-2; TRBD1 might be the D (6 bases). The CDR3 contains 14 residues. The germline gives CDR1 SGDLS, CDR2 YYNGEE. The CDR3 DNA, read in part, is TGTGCCAGCAGCGGGGGGCCTGGGGCCAACGTG. It translates to CASSGGPGANV. Given in full, the CDR3 is CASSGGPGANVLFF.

This clone occurred many times. The read terminates 3 residues before the CDR3 end, so the remaining end is supplied by the germline J gene. The chain combines TRBV20-1 with TRBJ2-3, with TRBD2 matching 7 bases. With 1 base clipped from V and 4 bases from J, the junction kept 14 bases outside the gene matches. The length of the CDR3 is 17 residues. CDR1 and CDR2 from the germline V gene are DFQATT and SNEGSKA (reference sequence). This CDR3 is CSARGYMGTTAADTQYF. Partial CDR3 DNA: TGCAGTGCTAGAGGCTATATGGGGACTACGGCGGCAGATACG.

This clone was recorded many times. The read terminates 3 residues before the CDR3 end, so the remaining end is supplied by the germline J gene. V is TRBV9 and J is TRBJ2-7; 10 nucleotides line up with TRBD2. In germline, CDR1 is SGDLS, CDR2 YYNGEE. The CDR3 contains 15 residues. With 0 bases clipped from V and 5 bases from J, the junction kept 5 bases outside the gene matches. The CDR3 region is CASSVAASGRDEQYF. The CDR3 DNA, read in part, is TGTGCCAGCAGCGTAGCGGCTAGCGGGAGAGACGAG.

This clone was picked up many times. The CDR3 end is not reached by the read, which stops 3 residues before it; the germline J gene fills it in. This chain joins TRBV5-6 and TRBJ1-1; D might be TRBD1 (5 bases). The CDR3 spans 13 residues. V lost 2 bases and J lost 6, with 11 bases in between. Germline V gene sequence: CDR1 SGHDT, CDR2 YYEEEE. CDR3 bases read: TGTGCCAGCAGCTTTCAGGGTGACGCTGAA. Translated: CASSFQGDAE. The full CDR3 is CASSFQGDAEAFF.

This clone was counted many times. The read falls 3 residues short of the CDR3 end, and the missing part is taken from the germline J gene. The chain joins TRBV20-1 to TRBJ2-7; 9 bases map to TRBD1. Germline CDR1 DFQATT, CDR2 SNEGSKA (reference sequence). The junction had 6 bases not matched to a gene; V was cut back by 1 base and J by 5 bases. This CDR3 contains 14 residues. The DNA read from the CDR3 is TGCAGTGCTAGAGTGGACAGGGGTGTCAACGAG. This translates into CSARVDRGVNE. The CDR3 in full is CSARVDRGVNEQYF.

This clone appeared many times. CDR3: CSARDVGRDSYNEQFF. The sequenced part of the CDR3 DNA is TGCAGTGCTAGAGATGTGGGCAGGGACTCCTACAATGAG. The chain has TRBV20-1 and TRBJ2-1, with D possibly being TRBD1 (5 bases). The CDR3 end falls 3 residues outside the read, so it is completed with the germline J gene. Germline lookup yields CDR1 DFQATT and CDR2 SNEGSKA (reference sequence). This CDR3 is 16 amino acids long. V was shortened by 0 bases and J by 0 bases, with 12 bases between the two germline ends.

This clone was seen many times. The read falls 3 residues short of the CDR3 end, and the missing part is taken from the germline J gene. The V call is TRBV12-5, the J call TRBJ2-3; TRBD1 is a possible D gene (6 bases). CDR1 and CDR2 from the germline V gene are LGHNT and FRNRAP. The V and J ends lost 5 bases and 2 bases respectively, with 11 bases between them. This CDR3 has 14 residues. CDR3 bases read: TGTGCTAGTGGTGCCCCAGGGGTCACAGATACG. Amino acids: CASGAPGVTDT. The full CDR3 sequence reads CASGAPGVTDTQYF.

This clone was detected many times. The read falls 3 residues short of the CDR3 end, and the missing part is taken from the germline J gene. The chain joins TRBV29-1 to TRBJ2-7, with a possible D match to TRBD2 (6 bases). With 7 bases removed from V and 0 bases from J, the gap between germline ends came to 7 bases. The germline CDR1 and CDR2 sequences are SQVTM and ANQGSEA. The CDR3 runs 11 residues. The CDR3: CSGGVSYEQYF. The DNA read from the CDR3 is TGCAGCGGGGGGGTCTCCTACGAG.

About this clone itself: The observed sequence ends 3 residues before the CDR3 terminus, with the missing tail filled in from the germline J gene. This rearrangement joins TRBV5-1 to TRBJ2-3, with 7 bases lining up with TRBD2. The germline CDR1 and CDR2 sequences are SGHRS and YFSETQ. CDR3 length: 15 residues. V trimming: 1 base; J trimming: 5 bases; junction bases outside the gene matches: 7. This CDR3 is CASSLNPAGEDTQYF. The CDR3 bases that were read are TGCGCCAGCAGCTTGAATCCGGCGGGAGAAGATACG.

Of note for this clone: Sequencing ends 3 residues short of the CDR3 end; the germline J gene provides the rest. The chain is built from TRBV7-9 and TRBJ1-2; 7 bases are shared with TRBD1. The CDR3 is 13 amino acids. Germline V lookup: CDR1 SEHNR, CDR2 FQNEAQ (reference sequence). The DNA read from the CDR3 is TGTGCCAGCAGCTTTGGGACAGCCTACGAC. Its translation is CASSFGTAYD. The full CDR3 is CASSFGTAYDYTF.

This clone has at least ten counts. The read falls 3 residues short of the CDR3 end, and the missing part is taken from the germline J gene. The chain is built from TRBV20-1 and TRBJ2-2; perhaps TRBD1 as D (7 bases). The germline V gene has CDR1 DFQATT and CDR2 SNEGSKA (reference sequence). The CDR3 spans 14 residues. With 6 bases removed from V and 5 bases from J, the gap between germline ends came to 16 bases. The DNA read from the CDR3 is TGCAGTGCCAAGCAGACAGGGAGGACCGGGGAG. This encodes CSAKQTGRTGE. The whole CDR3 protein reads CSAKQTGRTGELFF.

This clone was detected ten times or more. The read gets to within 3 residues of the CDR3 end, and the germline J gene fills in the rest. The chain couples TRBV5-1 to TRBJ2-1; TRBD2 matches 12 bases. The CDR3 runs to 16 residues. From germline, CDR1 is SGHRS and CDR2 YFSETQ. V shed 0 bases and J 6 bases; nucleotides not matched to a gene: 4. CDR3 amino acids: CASSLEVTSGSNEQFF. Incomplete CDR3 DNA: TGCGCCAGCAGCTTGGAAGTGACTAGCGGGAGCAATGAG.

This clone was detected many times. The read finishes 3 residues shy of the CDR3 end, and the germline J gene is used to complete it. This rearrangement joins TRBV7-8 to TRBJ1-2; D gene uncertain. The CDR3 extends over 14 amino acids. Germline-derived CDR1 and CDR2 are SGHVS and FQNEAQ. Trimming pared 1 base from V and 2 bases from J, leaving 8 bases between. CDR3 sequence: CASSLGAGNYGYTF. The sequenced CDR3 bases are TGTGCCAGCAGCTTAGGGGCGGGGAACTATGGC.

This clone was observed at least ten times. Coverage ceases 3 residues before the CDR3 finishes, and the germline J gene fills in the end. V usage is TRBV19 and J usage is TRBJ2-4, with D perhaps TRBD2 (8 bases). This CDR3 spans 15 amino acids. Deletions cut 5 bases from V and 4 bases from J, with 15 bases between. The V gene's germline CDR1 is LNHDA and CDR2 SQIVND (reference sequence). This CDR3 reads CASSSGGLEKNIQYF. The CDR3 bases that were read are TGTGCCAGTAGTTCAGGGGGACTAGAGAAAAACATT.

This clone was found many times. This chain's CDR3 is CSARDYSGSSYEQYF. The part of the CDR3 DNA that was read is TGCAGTGCTAGAGATTACAGCGGGTCCTCGTACGAG. V is TRBV20-1 and J is TRBJ2-7; possible D gene TRBD2, 6 bases. The read comes to an end 3 residues before the CDR3 does, leaving the germline J gene to fill in the end. The CDR3 is made up of 15 amino acids. The germline V and J ends were trimmed by 0 bases and 4 bases, with 16 bases remaining between them. The V gene's germline CDR1 is DFQATT and CDR2 SNEGSKA (reference sequence).

The sample holds many counts of this clone. The read stops 3 residues short of the end of the CDR3; the missing end is completed from the germline J gene. V gene TRBV5-1 combines with J gene TRBJ2-2; D might be TRBD1 (5 bases). Germline V gene lookup returns CDR1 SGHRS and CDR2 YFSETQ. CDR3 length: 14 amino acids. The CDR3 protein is CASSGPSGANVLFF. The part of the CDR3 DNA that was read is TGCGCCAGCAGCGGTCCAAGTGGGGCCAACGTG. Looking up the rest from reference TRBV5-1 and TRBJ2-2 gives the full variable domain: KAGVTQTPRYLIKTRGQQVTLSCSPISGHRSVSWYQQTPGQGLQFLFEYFSETQRNKGNFPGRFSGRQFSNSRSEMNVSTLELGDSALYLCASSGPSGANVLFFGEGSRLTVL.

For this clone: A much larger clone is a single base away; this may be a read error. The DNA ends 3 residues before the CDR3 does, and the rest of the CDR3 is filled in from the germline J gene. The rearrangement joins TRBV5-1 to TRBJ2-2; 8 bases line up with TRBD1. The CDR3 runs to 18 residues. Germline V gene lookup returns CDR1 SGHRS and CDR2 YFSETQ. The DNA read from the CDR3 is TGCGCCAGCAGCGGAGGGACAGGCGTCTCCTCTGGGGCCAACGTG. It translates to CASSGGTGVSSGANV. The CDR3 in its entirety is CASSGGTGVSSGANVLFF.

This clone was seen many times. The CDR3 end falls 3 residues outside the read, so it is completed with the germline J gene. The chain employs TRBV5-1 and TRBJ2-1; weak D call: TRBD2 (5 bases). Trimming pared 3 bases from V and 7 bases from J, leaving 11 bases between. CDR1 SGHRS and CDR2 YFSETQ come from the germline V gene. The CDR3 extends over 13 amino acids. CDR3 in amino acids: CASSYGLRNEQFF. The DNA read from the CDR3 is TGCGCCAGCAGCTACGGACTGAGGAATGAG.

This clone was found a few times. The read ends 3 residues shy of where the CDR3 ends; the end is completed using the germline J gene. The rearrangement links TRBV5-1 to TRBJ2-3, with D possibly TRBD1 on 6 matching bases. The CDR3 extends over 14 amino acids. Germline CDR1 and CDR2: SGHRS and YFSETQ. Here the CDR3 reads CASSLGQTGQPQYF. The CDR3 DNA, read in part, is TGCGCCAGCAGCCTAGGACAGACGGGGCAGCCG.

This clone has ten or more counts. CDR3 DNA (partial): TGTGCCAGCAGTGTACGACTAGCGGGGGATCTACCG. It translates to CASSVRLAGDLP. The entire CDR3 protein reads CASSVRLAGDLPQYF. This chain connects TRBV6-1 to TRBJ2-3; 12 positions match TRBD2. The CDR3 extends 3 residues past the end of the read, so its final part is completed from the germline J gene. The CDR3 is 15 amino acids. Germline V lookup: CDR1 MNHNS, CDR2 SASEGT.

This clone was counted ten times or more. Read data end 3 residues before the CDR3 end; the end is taken from the germline J gene. J is TRBJ2-7 and V is TRBV4-1, with D possibly matching TRBD1 (5 bases). V lost 3 bases and J 4 bases, leaving 10 bases between the germline ends. The germline CDR1 and CDR2 sequences are MGHRA and YSYEKL. This CDR3 spans 13 amino acids. The part of the CDR3 DNA that was read is TGCGCCAGCAGCCACAGGGTAGAGTACGAG. Its protein product is CASSHRVEYE. The CDR3 reads in full as CASSHRVEYEQYF.